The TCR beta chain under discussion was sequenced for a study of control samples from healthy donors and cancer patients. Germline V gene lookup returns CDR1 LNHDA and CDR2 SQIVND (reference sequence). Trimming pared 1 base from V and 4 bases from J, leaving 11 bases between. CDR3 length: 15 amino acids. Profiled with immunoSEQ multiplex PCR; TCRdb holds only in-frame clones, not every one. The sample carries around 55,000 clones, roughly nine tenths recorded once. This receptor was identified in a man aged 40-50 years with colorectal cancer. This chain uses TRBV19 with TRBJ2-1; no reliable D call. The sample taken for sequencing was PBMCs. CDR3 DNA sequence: TGTGCCAGTAGTATAGTAGGCTCCATATACAATGAGCAGTTCTTC. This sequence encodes CASSIVGSIYNEQFF.